Following are 3 T cell receptor beta chains from one sample sequenced in a study of blood T cell repertoires in COVID-19. The repertoire was sequenced with immunoSEQ multiplex PCR; TCRdb's copy has only in-frame clones and lacks some. The data show around 290,000 clones, 75% to 95% seen once. Sequenced material: PBMCs or T cells enriched from blood (not recorded which). The receptors shown here come from a woman aged 30 to 39 who had recovered from COVID-19.

This chain connects TRBV18 to TRBJ2-7; 7 nucleotides line up with TRBD1. CDR3 length: 14 residues. With 3 bases clipped from V and 2 bases from J, the junction kept 4 bases outside the gene matches. Germline values: CDR1 KGHSH, CDR2 LQKENI. The CDR3: CASSPGQPPYEQYF. The CDR3 region has the DNA TGTGCCAGCTCACCGGGACAGCCCCCCTACGAGCAGTACTTC.

There are a few counts of this clone. The genes are TRBV19 and TRBJ2-7; 8 bases are a match to TRBD1. Germline V CDR1 and CDR2: LNHDA, SQIVND (reference sequence). CDR3 length: 14 amino acids. V shed 6 bases, J shed 2 bases, and the junction held 6 bases outside the gene matches. Here the CDR3 reads CASRGTGNTYEQYF. The CDR3 DNA sequence: TGTGCCAGTAGGGGGACAGGTAATACCTACGAGCAGTACTTC.

J is TRBJ2-2 and V is TRBV7-6, with D perhaps TRBD1 (5 bases). V lost 5 bases to trimming and J lost 1 base, with 8 bases between them. Germline values: CDR1 SGHVS, CDR2 FNYEAQ. The CDR3 totals 14 residues. This CDR3 is CASSPTGNTGELFF. For the CDR3, the DNA is TGTGCCAGCAGCCCTACAGGGAACACCGGGGAGCTGTTTTTT.